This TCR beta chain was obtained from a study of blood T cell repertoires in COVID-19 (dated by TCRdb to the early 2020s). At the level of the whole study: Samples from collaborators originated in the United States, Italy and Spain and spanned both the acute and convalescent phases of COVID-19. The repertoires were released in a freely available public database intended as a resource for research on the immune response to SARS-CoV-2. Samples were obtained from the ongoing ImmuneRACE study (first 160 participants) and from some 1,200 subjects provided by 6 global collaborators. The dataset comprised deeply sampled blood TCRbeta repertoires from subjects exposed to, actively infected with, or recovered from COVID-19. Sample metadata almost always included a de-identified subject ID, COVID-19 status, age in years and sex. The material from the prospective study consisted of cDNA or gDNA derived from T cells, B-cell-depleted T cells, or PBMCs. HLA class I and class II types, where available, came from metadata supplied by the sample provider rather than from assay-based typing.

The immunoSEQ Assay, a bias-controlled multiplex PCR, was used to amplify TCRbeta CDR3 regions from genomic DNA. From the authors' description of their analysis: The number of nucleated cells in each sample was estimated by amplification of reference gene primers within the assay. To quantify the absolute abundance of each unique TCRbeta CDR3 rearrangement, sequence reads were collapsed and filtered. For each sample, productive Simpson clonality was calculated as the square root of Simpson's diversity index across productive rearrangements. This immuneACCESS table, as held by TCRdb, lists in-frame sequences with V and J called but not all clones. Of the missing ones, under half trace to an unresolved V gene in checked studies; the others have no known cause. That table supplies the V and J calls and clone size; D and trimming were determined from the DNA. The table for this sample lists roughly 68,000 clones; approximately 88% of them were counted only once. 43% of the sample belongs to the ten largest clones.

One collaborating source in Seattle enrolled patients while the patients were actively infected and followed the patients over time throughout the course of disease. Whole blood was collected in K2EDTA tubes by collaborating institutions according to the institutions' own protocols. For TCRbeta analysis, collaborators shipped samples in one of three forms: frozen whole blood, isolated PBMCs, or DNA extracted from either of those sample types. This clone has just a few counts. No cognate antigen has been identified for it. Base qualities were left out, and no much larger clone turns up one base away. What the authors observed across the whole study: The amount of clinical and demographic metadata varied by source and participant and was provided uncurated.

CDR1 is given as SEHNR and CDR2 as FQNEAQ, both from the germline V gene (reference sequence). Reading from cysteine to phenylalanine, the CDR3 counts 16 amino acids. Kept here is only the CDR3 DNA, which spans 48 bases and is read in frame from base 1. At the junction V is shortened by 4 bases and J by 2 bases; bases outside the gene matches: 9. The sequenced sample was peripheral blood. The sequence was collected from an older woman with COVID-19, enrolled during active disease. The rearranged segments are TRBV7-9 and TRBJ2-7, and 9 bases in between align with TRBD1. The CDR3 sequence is CASSSGQGISPYEQYF. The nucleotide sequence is TGTGCCAGCAGCTCGGGACAGGGAATAAGTCCCTACGAGCAGTACTTC.